The clone carrying this T cell receptor (beta chain) was seen once. The sample originates from a study of blood T cell repertoires in COVID-19. The table came from immunoSEQ multiplex PCR; TCRdb's copy has only in-frame clones and leaves some out. The sample consists of 170,000 or so clones, less than 90% of them appearing once. V was cut by 5 bases and J by 7 bases, with 18 bases left in between. Germline V gene sequence: CDR1 MNHEY, CDR2 SVGEGT. The CDR3 runs 15 residues. The chain joins TRBV6-2 or TRBV6-3 to TRBJ1-5; no firm D call. Material: peripheral blood. This TCR was recovered from a man aged 18 to 29 with active or convalescent COVID-19. This CDR3 reads CASSMEPNLGQPQHF. The CDR3 bases are TGTGCCAGCAGTATGGAACCCAACCTAGGCCAGCCCCAGCATTTT.